Listed here are 23 T cell receptor beta chains from one sample, sequenced in a study of beta chain features in type 1 diabetes. General study findings and limits: All four CD4+ subsets from Type 1 diabetes patients carried moderately but significantly shorter TCRB CDR3s.

Expressed TCRB transcripts were sequenced because the isolated RNA had all been reverse transcribed beforehand. Data came from immunoSEQ multiplex PCR; TCRdb stores just in-frame clones and leaves some out. In the table there are a few hundred thousand clones, roughly an eighth of which are singletons. These receptors' targets are unknown. The material sequenced was naive CD4+ T cells from blood. These receptors originate from a young man with type 1 diabetes.

This clone was observed a few times. V and J are TRBV15 and TRBJ2-5; TRBD2 aligns across 13 bases. V dropped 6 bases and J dropped 5; count of bases not matched to a gene: 0. The CDR3 has 13 amino acids. Looked up from germline, CDR1 is LNHNV and CDR2 is YYDKDF (reference sequence). The CDR3 DNA reads as TGTGCCACCAGACTAGCGGGAGGGGAGACCCAGTACTTC. Amino acids: CATRLAGGETQYF.

The genes are TRBV7-3 and TRBJ2-7; the match to TRBD2 covers 10 bases. This CDR3 contains 13 residues. V shed 6 bases, J shed 5 bases, and the junction held 4 bases outside the gene matches. Germline loops: CDR1 SGHTA, CDR2 FQGTGA. The CDR3 here is CASSLTSGNEQYF. Written as DNA, the CDR3 is TGTGCCAGCAGTCTCACTAGCGGGAACGAGCAGTACTTC.

This clone was observed a single time. The chain combines TRBV27 with TRBJ2-1; 8 bases align to TRBD1. Germline assignment: CDR1 MNHEY and CDR2 SMNVEV (reference sequence). This CDR3 spans 15 amino acids. After removal of 4 bases from V and 3 bases from J, the junction contained 5 bases not matched to a gene. CDR3: CASSSSGQDYNEQFF. Here the CDR3 DNA reads TGTGCCAGCAGTTCCTCGGGACAGGACTACAATGAGCAGTTCTTC.

This clone was seen only a few times. The rearrangement joins TRBV7-8 to TRBJ2-7, with TRBD2 matching over 7 bases. CDR1 SGHVS and CDR2 FQNEAQ come from the germline V gene. The CDR3 has 16 amino acids. The J segment lost 0 bases and the V segment lost 2 bases, leaving 7 bases of the junction unmatched. CDR3 coding DNA: TGTGCCAGCAGCTTAATGGCTAGCGGATACTCCTACGAGCAGTACTTC. Encoded protein: CASSLMASGYSYEQYF.

In its sample, this clone was seen a few times. The chain uses TRBV30 and TRBJ2-2, with TRBD1 identical over 8 bases. Germline V gene sequence: CDR1 GTSNPN, CDR2 SVGIG (reference sequence). V was clipped by 3 bases and J by 3 bases; unmatched bases: 6. The CDR3 is 15 amino acids. The CDR3 sequence: CAWRHQGAYTGELFF. The CDR3 DNA reads TGTGCCTGGAGACACCAGGGGGCTTACACCGGGGAGCTGTTTTTT. The entire variable domain, with the rest obtained from reference TRBV30 and TRBJ2-2, is as follows: SQTIHQWPATLVQPVGSPLSLECTVEGTSNPNLYWYRQAAGRGLQLLFYSVGIGQISSEVPQNLSASRPQDRQFILSSKKLLLSDSGFYLCAWRHQGAYTGELFFGEGSRLTVL.

This clone was seen a handful of times. This chain connects TRBV30 to TRBJ2-1, with D perhaps TRBD2 (6 bases). Germline CDR1 reads GTSNPN; CDR2 reads SVGIG (reference sequence). This CDR3 is built from 18 residues. V was cut by 8 bases and J by 1 base, with 27 bases left in between. CDR3 sequence reads: CAGLPVASGARSYNEQFF. The CDR3 DNA follows: TGTGCCGGACTACCGGTAGCGAGCGGCGCTAGATCCTACAATGAGCAGTTCTTC.

The chain couples TRBV15 to TRBJ2-1; D is unclear. V lost 8 bases to trimming and J lost 0 bases, with 8 bases between them. The germline CDR1 and CDR2 sequences are LNHNV and YYDKDF (reference sequence). The CDR3 length is 13 residues. This CDR3 is CATQESSYNEQFF. CDR3 coding DNA: TGTGCCACCCAGGAAAGCTCCTACAATGAGCAGTTCTTC.

The chain combines TRBV6-6 with TRBJ1-1; D is uncertain. CDR3 length: 14 residues. V lost 5 bases and J 1 base, leaving 11 bases between the germline ends. Germline V gene lookup returns CDR1 MNHNY and CDR2 SVGAGI (reference sequence). CDR3 coding DNA: TGTGCCAGCAGTCCCGAGAGACAGAACACTGAAGCTTTCTTT. Translating gives CASSPERQNTEAFF.

The rearrangement uses TRBV4-1 and TRBJ2-2; D not certain. Deletions cut 4 bases from V and 5 bases from J, with 23 bases between. Germline-derived CDR1 and CDR2 are MGHRA and YSYEKL. The CDR3 is made up of 18 amino acids. Written as DNA, the CDR3 is TGCGCCAGCAGCCTCCCTGACCCCTCAGGAAGTAAGACCGGGGAGCTGTTTTTT. Translating it yields CASSLPDPSGSKTGELFF.

The V and J genes are TRBV4-2 and TRBJ2-3, with TRBD2 identical over 7 bases. The germline CDR1 and CDR2 sequences are LGHNA and YNFKEQ. This CDR3 has 16 residues. The ends lost 1 base at V and 3 bases at J; junction bases unmatched: 7. DNA for the CDR3: TGTGCCAGCAGCCAAGTGAGCGGGATAGGTACAGATACGCAGTATTTT. This translates into CASSQVSGIGTDTQYF.

The gene calls are TRBV2 and TRBJ1-5; TRBD1 matches at 7 bases. Trimming took 3 bases from V and 0 from J; bases not matched to a gene: 11. CDR1 is SNHLY and CDR2 is FYNNEI in the germline V gene. This CDR3 region has 18 residues. This chain's CDR3 is CASSDAYDRAYSNQPQHF. The CDR3 bases are TGTGCCAGCAGTGATGCGTACGACAGGGCATATAGCAATCAGCCCCAGCATTTT.

The chain uses TRBV28 and TRBJ2-7; D is perhaps TRBD2 (8 bases). CDR1 and CDR2 (germline): MDHEN, SYDVKM. The CDR3 is made up of 17 amino acids. Trimming shortened V by 7 bases and J by 1 base, and 23 bases separated the two germline ends. The CDR3 loop reads CASTSGGTSRGSYEQYF. CDR3 bases: TGTGCCAGCACCTCGGGGGGGACTTCCAGGGGGTCCTACGAGCAGTACTTC.

The table lists this clone with a few counts. The chain joins TRBV5-4 to TRBJ2-5; D remains unclear. Trimming pared 0 bases from V and 1 base from J, leaving 7 bases between. Germline V gives CDR1 SGHNT, CDR2 YYREEE (reference sequence). The CDR3 extends over 14 amino acids. Here the CDR3 reads CASSLVQTQETQYF. As DNA, the CDR3 is TGTGCCAGCAGCTTGGTACAGACCCAAGAGACCCAGTACTTC.

Points on this clone: This specimen includes other DNA sequences encoding the same CDR3. This sequence joins TRBV28 and TRBJ2-7; 11 bases are a match to TRBD2. Germline V CDR1 and CDR2: MDHEN, SYDVKM. The CDR3 spans 14 residues. The trim removed 5 bases at V and 3 bases at J, leaving 3 bases unmatched. The CDR3 region is CASSLAGGVYEQYF. In nucleotides, the CDR3 is TGTGCCAGCAGTCTAGCGGGAGGCGTCTACGAGCAGTACTTC.

This clone was found a few times. The chain couples TRBV7-9 to TRBJ2-5, with TRBD2 identical over 7 bases. V lost 2 bases to trimming and J lost 3 bases; unmatched junction nucleotides: 9. The germline gives CDR1 SEHNR, CDR2 FQNEAQ (reference sequence). There are 16 residues in the CDR3. The CDR3 nucleotides read TGTGCCAGCAGCTTAAATCCCCTAGCGGAAAAAGAGACCCAGTACTTC. Amino acids: CASSLNPLAEKETQYF.

The rearrangement links TRBV27 to TRBJ2-1, with D tentatively TRBD2 (6 bases). The germline V gene encodes CDR1 MNHEY and CDR2 SMNVEV (reference sequence). Trimming cost V 10 bases and J 4 bases, with 17 bases left between them. The CDR3 has 14 residues. For the CDR3, the DNA is TGTGCCACTAGGCCCGGGACTCTGTACAATGAGCAGTTCTTC. It encodes CATRPGTLYNEQFF.

This clone was detected a few times. This chain connects TRBV5-1 to TRBJ2-1, with 7 nucleotides matching TRBD1. This CDR3 has 14 amino acids. Looked up from germline, CDR1 is SGHRS and CDR2 is YFSETQ. V was pared by 5 bases and J by 4 bases, with 6 bases of the junction left unmatched. The CDR3: CASSTGTAYNEQFF. In DNA, the CDR3 is TGCGCCAGCAGTACCGGGACAGCATACAATGAGCAGTTCTTC.

V and J are TRBV6-6 and TRBJ2-4, with TRBD1 matching over 8 bases. CDR3 length: 16 residues. The junction had 7 bases not matched to a gene; V was cut back by 6 bases and J by 0 bases. Germline CDR1 MNHNY, CDR2 SVGAGI (reference sequence). DNA for the CDR3: TGTGCCAGCAGCCAAACAGGGGGAATAGCCAAAAACATTCAGTACTTC. Protein sequence: CASSQTGGIAKNIQYF.

This chain connects TRBV29-1 to TRBJ2-1; a weak D match, TRBD1 (6 bases). Germline-derived CDR1 and CDR2 are SQVTM and ANQGSEA. CDR3 length: 13 residues. Trimming stripped 5 bases from V and 9 bases from J, with 17 bases between. The CDR3 coding sequence is TGCAGCGTTCTTAGACAAGGGGGTATTGAGCAGTTCTTC. Translated, it gives CSVLRQGGIEQFF.

V is TRBV30 and J is TRBJ1-1, with 11 bases matching TRBD1. The germline V gene has CDR1 GTSNPN and CDR2 SVGIG (reference sequence). The J segment lost 5 bases and the V segment lost 4 bases, leaving 3 bases of the junction unmatched. This CDR3 region has 13 residues. The CDR3 protein is CAWTWDRGTEAFF. The CDR3, as DNA: TGTGCCTGGACCTGGGACAGGGGGACTGAAGCTTTCTTT.

V usage is TRBV19 and J usage is TRBJ2-7; 9 nucleotides line up with TRBD1. J lost 2 bases, V lost 6 bases, and 5 bases had no gene match. Germline CDR1 reads LNHDA; CDR2 reads SQIVND (reference sequence). This CDR3 is built from 14 residues. CDR3 sequence reads: CASSSGTGTYEQYF. Written as DNA, the CDR3 is TGTGCCAGTAGCTCCGGGACAGGGACCTACGAGCAGTACTTC. Complete variable domain (other parts from reference TRBV19 and TRBJ2-7): DGGITQSPKYLFRKEGQNVTLSCEQNLNHDAMYWYRQDPGQGLRLIYYSQIVNDFQKGDIAEGYSVSREKKESFPLTVTSAQKNPTAFYLCASSSGTGTYEQYFGPGTRLTVT.

The table lists this clone with a few counts. The sample carries other DNA sequences with the same CDR3. The CDR3 region is CASSLAGNTEAFF. CDR3 nucleotide sequence: TGCGCCAGCAGCTTGGCAGGGAACACTGAAGCTTTCTTT. The rearrangement uses TRBV5-1 and TRBJ1-1; D is uncertain. The CDR3 has 13 amino acids. The ends were cut back, 0 bases at V and 1 base at J, with 4 bases in the middle. Germline values: CDR1 SGHRS, CDR2 YFSETQ.

The gene calls are TRBV30 and TRBJ2-2; TRBD2 is a possible D gene (5 bases). CDR1 GTSNPN and CDR2 SVGIG come from the germline V gene (reference sequence). The CDR3 is 12 amino acids. With 8 bases removed from V and 2 bases from J, the gap between germline ends came to 9 bases. CDR3 bases: TGTGCCCGGACTGGCAACACCGGGGAGCTGTTTTTT. Translated, it gives CARTGNTGELFF.